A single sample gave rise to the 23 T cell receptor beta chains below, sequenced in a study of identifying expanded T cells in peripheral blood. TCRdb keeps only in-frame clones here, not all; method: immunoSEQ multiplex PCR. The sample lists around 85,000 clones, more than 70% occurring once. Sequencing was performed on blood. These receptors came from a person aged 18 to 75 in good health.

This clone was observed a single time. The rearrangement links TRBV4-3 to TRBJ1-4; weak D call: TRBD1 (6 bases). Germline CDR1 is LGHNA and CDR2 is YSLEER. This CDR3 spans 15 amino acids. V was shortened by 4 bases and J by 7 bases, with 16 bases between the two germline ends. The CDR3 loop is CASSLAPGTFEKLFF. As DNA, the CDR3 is TGCGCCAGCAGCCTTGCTCCGGGGACATTTGAAAAACTGTTTTTT.

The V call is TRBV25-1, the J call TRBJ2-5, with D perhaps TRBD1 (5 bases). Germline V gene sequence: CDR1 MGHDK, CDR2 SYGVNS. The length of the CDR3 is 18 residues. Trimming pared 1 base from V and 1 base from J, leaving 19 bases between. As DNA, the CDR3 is TGTGCCAGCAGTGAATTCCCCGCGGACATTTGGGTCCAAGAGACCCAGTACTTC. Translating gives CASSEFPADIWVQETQYF.

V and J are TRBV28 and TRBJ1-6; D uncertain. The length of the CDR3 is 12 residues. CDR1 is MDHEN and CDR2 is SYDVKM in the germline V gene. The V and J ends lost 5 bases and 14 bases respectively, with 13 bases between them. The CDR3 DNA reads TGTGCCAGCAGTCCCTATGGCTTTGCCCTCCACTTT. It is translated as CASSPYGFALHF.

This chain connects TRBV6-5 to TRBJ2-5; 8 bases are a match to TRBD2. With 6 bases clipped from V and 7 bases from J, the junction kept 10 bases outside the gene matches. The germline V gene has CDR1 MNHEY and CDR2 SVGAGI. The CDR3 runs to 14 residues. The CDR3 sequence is CASRTRGAYGTQYF. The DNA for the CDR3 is TGTGCCAGCAGGACGCGGGGGGCCTACGGGACCCAGTACTTC.

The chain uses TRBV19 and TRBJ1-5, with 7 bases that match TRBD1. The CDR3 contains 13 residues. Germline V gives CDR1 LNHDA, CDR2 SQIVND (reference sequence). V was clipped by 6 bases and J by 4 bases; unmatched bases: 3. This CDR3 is CASRQQGNQPQHF. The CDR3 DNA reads TGTGCCAGTAGGCAACAGGGGAATCAGCCCCAGCATTTT.

The CDR3 spells CATSWGGSNTGELFF. The CDR3 coding sequence is TGTGCCACCTCTTGGGGGGGGTCGAACACCGGGGAGCTGTTTTTT. V is TRBV6-1 and J is TRBJ2-2; TRBD2 matches 7 bases. The CDR3 extends over 15 amino acids. Trimming at V came to 10 bases and at J to 0 bases, leaving 8 bases not matched to a gene. The germline CDR1 and CDR2 sequences are MNHNS and SASEGT.

The CDR3 is CASSESLPVGQYF. CDR3 DNA sequence: TGCGCCAGCAGTGAGTCGCTACCGGTGGGGCAGTATTTT. This chain uses TRBV10-1 with TRBJ2-3; D uncertain. The germline gives CDR1 WNHNN, CDR2 SYGVQD (reference sequence). This CDR3 has 13 residues. V was pared by 0 bases and J by 11 bases, with 12 bases between.

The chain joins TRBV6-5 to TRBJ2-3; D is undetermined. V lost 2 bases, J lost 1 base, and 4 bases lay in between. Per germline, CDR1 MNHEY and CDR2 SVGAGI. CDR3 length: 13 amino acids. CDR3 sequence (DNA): TGTGCCAGCAGTTACGTACGCACAGATACGCAGTATTTT. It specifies CASSYVRTDTQYF.

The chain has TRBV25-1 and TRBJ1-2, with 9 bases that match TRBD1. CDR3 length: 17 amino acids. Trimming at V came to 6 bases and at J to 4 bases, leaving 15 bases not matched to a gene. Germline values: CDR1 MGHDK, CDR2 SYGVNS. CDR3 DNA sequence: TGTGCCAGCAGCCCCCTCCCGGGACAGGGTATAGGCTATGGCTACACCTTC. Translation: CASSPLPGQGIGYGYTF.

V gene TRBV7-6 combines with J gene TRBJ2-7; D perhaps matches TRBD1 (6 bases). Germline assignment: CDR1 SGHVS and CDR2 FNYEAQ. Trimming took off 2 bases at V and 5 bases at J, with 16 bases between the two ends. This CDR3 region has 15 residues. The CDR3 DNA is TGTGCCAGCAGCTTAATCGGGTCAGGGGCCCACGAGCAGTACTTC. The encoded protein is CASSLIGSGAHEQYF.

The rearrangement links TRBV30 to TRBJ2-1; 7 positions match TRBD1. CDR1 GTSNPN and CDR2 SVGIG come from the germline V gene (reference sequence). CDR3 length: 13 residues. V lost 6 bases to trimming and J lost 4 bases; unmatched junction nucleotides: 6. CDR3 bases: TGTGCCTGCTCCTGGGGACAGTACAATGAGCAGTTCTTC. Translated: CACSWGQYNEQFF. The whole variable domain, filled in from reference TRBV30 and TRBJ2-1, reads SQTIHQWPATLVQPVGSPLSLECTVEGTSNPNLYWYRQAAGRGLQLLFYSVGIGQISSEVPQNLSASRPQDRQFILSSKKLLLSDSGFYLCACSWGQYNEQFFGPGTRLTVL.

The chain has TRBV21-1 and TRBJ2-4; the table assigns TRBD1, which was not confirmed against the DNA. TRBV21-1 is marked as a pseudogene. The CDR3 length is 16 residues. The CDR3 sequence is CASRRHDPGQKNIQYF. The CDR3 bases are TGTGCCAGCAGACGGCACGACCCGGGACAGAAAAACATTCAGTACTTC.

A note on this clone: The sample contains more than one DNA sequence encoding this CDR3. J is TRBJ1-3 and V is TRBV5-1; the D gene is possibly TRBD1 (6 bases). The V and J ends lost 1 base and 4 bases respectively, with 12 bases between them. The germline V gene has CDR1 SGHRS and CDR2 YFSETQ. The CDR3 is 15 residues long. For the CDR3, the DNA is TGCGCCAGCAGCTTGCTAGGGGGATTCGGAAACACCATATATTTT. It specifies CASSLLGGFGNTIYF.

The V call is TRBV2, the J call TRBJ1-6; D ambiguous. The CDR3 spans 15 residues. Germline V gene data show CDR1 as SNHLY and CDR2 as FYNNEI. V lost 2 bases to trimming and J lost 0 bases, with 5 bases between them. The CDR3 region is CASSEQSSYNSPLHF. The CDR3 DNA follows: TGTGCCAGCAGTGAACAGAGCTCCTATAATTCACCCCTCCACTTT.

CDR3 DNA: TGTGCCAGCAGCTTGAACTCCCCGGCCAACGAGCAGTACTTC. Protein product: CASSLNSPANEQYF. The chain employs TRBV7-9 and TRBJ2-7; D not resolved. V shed 3 bases and J shed 5 bases, with 14 bases lying between them. The CDR3 has 14 amino acids. In germline, CDR1 is SEHNR, CDR2 FQNEAQ (reference sequence).

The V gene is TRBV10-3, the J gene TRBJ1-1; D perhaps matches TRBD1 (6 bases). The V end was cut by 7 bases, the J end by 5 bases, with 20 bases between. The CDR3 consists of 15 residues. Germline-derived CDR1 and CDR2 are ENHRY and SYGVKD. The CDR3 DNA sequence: TGTGCCATCAAGCGGTCGGGCAGGGGAAGTACTGAAGCTTTCTTT. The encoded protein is CAIKRSGRGSTEAFF.

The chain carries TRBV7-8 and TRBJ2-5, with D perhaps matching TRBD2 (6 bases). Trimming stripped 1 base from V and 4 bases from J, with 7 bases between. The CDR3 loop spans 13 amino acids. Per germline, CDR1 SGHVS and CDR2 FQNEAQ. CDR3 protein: CASSLGGVETQYF. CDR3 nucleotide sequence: TGTGCCAGCAGCTTAGGGGGGGTAGAGACCCAGTACTTC. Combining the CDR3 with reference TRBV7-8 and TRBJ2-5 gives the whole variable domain GAGVSQSPRYKVAKRGQDVALRCDPISGHVSLFWYQQALGQGPEFLTYFQNEAQLDKSGLPSDRFFAERPEGSVSTLKIQRTQQEDSAVYLCASSLGGVETQYFGPGTRLLVL.

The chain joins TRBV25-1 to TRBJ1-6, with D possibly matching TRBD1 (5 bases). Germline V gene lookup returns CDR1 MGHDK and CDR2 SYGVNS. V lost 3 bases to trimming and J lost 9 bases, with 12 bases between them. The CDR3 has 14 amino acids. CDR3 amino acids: CASSEPGGGSPLHF. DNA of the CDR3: TGTGCCAGCAGTGAGCCGGGCGGGGGTTCACCCCTCCACTTT.

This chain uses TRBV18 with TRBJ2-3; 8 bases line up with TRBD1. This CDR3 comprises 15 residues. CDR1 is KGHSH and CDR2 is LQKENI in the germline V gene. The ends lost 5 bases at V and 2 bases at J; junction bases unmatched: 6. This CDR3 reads CASSSRTGHTDTQYF. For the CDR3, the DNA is TGTGCCAGCTCATCCCGGACAGGGCACACAGATACGCAGTATTTT.

The CDR3 sequence is CASSRFAGGNNEQFF. In DNA form, the CDR3 reads TGTGCCAGCAGCCGCTTTGCGGGGGGGAACAATGAGCAGTTCTTC. J is TRBJ2-1 and V is TRBV5-4; the match to TRBD2 covers 9 bases. The CDR3 has 15 residues. From germline, CDR1 is SGHNT and CDR2 YYREEE (reference sequence). V lost 4 bases, J lost 5 bases, and 7 bases stayed unmatched. Variable domain in full (rest from reference TRBV5-4 and TRBJ2-1): ETGVTQSPTHLIKTRGQQVTLRCSSQSGHNTVSWYQQALGQGPQFIFQYYREEENGRGNFPPRFSGLQFPNYSSELNVNALELDDSALYLCASSRFAGGNNEQFFGPGTRLTVL.

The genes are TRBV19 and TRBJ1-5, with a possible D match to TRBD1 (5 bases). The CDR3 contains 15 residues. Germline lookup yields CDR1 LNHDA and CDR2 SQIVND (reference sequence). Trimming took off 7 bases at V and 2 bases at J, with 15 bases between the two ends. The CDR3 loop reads CASTLLPRGNQPQHF. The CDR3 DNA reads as TGTGCCAGTACTTTGCTCCCCAGGGGCAATCAGCCCCAGCATTTT.

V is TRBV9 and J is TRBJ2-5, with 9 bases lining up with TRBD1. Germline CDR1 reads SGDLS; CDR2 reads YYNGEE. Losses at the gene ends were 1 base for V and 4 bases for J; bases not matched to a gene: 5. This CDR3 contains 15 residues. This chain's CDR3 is CASSVLPTGGETQYF. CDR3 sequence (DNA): TGTGCCAGCAGCGTACTGCCGACAGGGGGAGAGACCCAGTACTTC.

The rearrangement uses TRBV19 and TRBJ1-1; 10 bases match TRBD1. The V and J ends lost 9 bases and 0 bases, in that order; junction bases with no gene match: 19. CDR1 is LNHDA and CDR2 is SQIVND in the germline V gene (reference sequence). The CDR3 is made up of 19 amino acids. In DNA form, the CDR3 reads TGTGCCAGCACTCCGAGGACAGGGGGTGTATACTTCATGAACACTGAAGCTTTCTTT. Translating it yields CASTPRTGGVYFMNTEAFF.